This is a list of T cell receptor beta chains from one sample in a study of cytomegalovirus exposure and HLA in healthy donors. The assay was immunoSEQ multiplex PCR, and TCRdb's table has in-frame clones only and misses some. The sample carries under 200,000 clones, around 80% recorded once. Source material: PBMCs. The receptors were sampled from a woman aged 50 to 65 in good health and CMV-seronegative. Both conserved end residues are part of each CDR3. The order of the fields is J gene, CDR3 length, V gene, D gene, clone size, CDR3 protein, CDR3 DNA. A D gene is named only where the DNA matches it firmly. The size field is filled for only some rows; it gives once, few, many or a size class.

j_call: TRBJ2-3
cdr3_length: 19
v_call: TRBV7-9
d_call: TRBD1
clone_size: .
cdr3_aa: CASSTTRHRDRGSTDTQYF
cdr3_nt: TGTGCCAGCAGTACAACACGACACCGGGACAGGGGAAGCACAGATACGCAGTATTTT

j_call: TRBJ1-3
cdr3_length: 12
v_call: TRBV7-2
d_call: .
clone_size: .
cdr3_aa: CASRGGGNTIYF
cdr3_nt: TGTGCCAGCAGGGGAGGGGGAAACACCATATATTTT

j_call: TRBJ2-2
cdr3_length: 16
v_call: TRBV7-2
d_call: TRBD2
clone_size: few
cdr3_aa: CASSPLGAGGPGELFF
cdr3_nt: TGTGCCAGCAGCCCCCTGGGGGCGGGAGGGCCGGGGGAGCTGTTTTTT

j_call: TRBJ1-1
cdr3_length: 17
v_call: TRBV15
d_call: TRBD1
clone_size: .
cdr3_aa: CATSRGRRAGGRTEAFF
cdr3_nt: TGTGCCACCAGCAGAGGCCGGCGGGCAGGGGGCCGGACTGAAGCTTTCTTT

j_call: TRBJ2-7
cdr3_length: 15
v_call: TRBV4-1
d_call: .
clone_size: .
cdr3_aa: CASSSVSGMGYEQYF
cdr3_nt: TGCGCCAGCAGCTCAGTCTCGGGGATGGGCTACGAGCAGTACTTC

j_call: TRBJ1-2
cdr3_length: 13
v_call: TRBV11-2
d_call: .
clone_size: .
cdr3_aa: CASSLAREAGYTF
cdr3_nt: TGTGCCAGCAGCTTAGCTAGGGAGGCTGGCTACACCTTC

j_call: TRBJ2-7
cdr3_length: 19
v_call: TRBV10-3
d_call: TRBD2
clone_size: .
cdr3_aa: CAISTSLGLAGGRSDEQYF
cdr3_nt: TGTGCCATCAGTACCTCACTAGGACTAGCGGGGGGCAGGTCCGACGAGCAGTACTTC

j_call: TRBJ2-7
cdr3_length: 17
v_call: TRBV11-2
d_call: TRBD2
clone_size: .
cdr3_aa: CASSLTSIGLAGGEQYF
cdr3_nt: TGTGCCAGCAGCTTAACCTCTATAGGACTAGCGGGGGGCGAGCAGTACTTC

j_call: TRBJ1-6
cdr3_length: 15
v_call: TRBV2
d_call: TRBD1
clone_size: .
cdr3_aa: CASSEVSQGGSPLHF
cdr3_nt: TGTGCCAGCAGTGAAGTATCACAGGGGGGTTCACCCCTCCACTTT

j_call: TRBJ1-1
cdr3_length: 12
v_call: TRBV7-9
d_call: .
clone_size: .
cdr3_aa: CSSSWTDTEAFF
cdr3_nt: TGTTCCAGCAGCTGGACAGATACTGAAGCTTTCTTT

j_call: TRBJ2-7
cdr3_length: 13
v_call: TRBV7-2
d_call: TRBD1
clone_size: few
cdr3_aa: CASRIGTAPEQYF
cdr3_nt: TGTGCCAGCAGGATAGGGACAGCCCCCGAGCAGTACTTC

j_call: TRBJ1-3
cdr3_length: 14
v_call: TRBV4-3
d_call: .
clone_size: .
cdr3_aa: CASSRRGTGNTIYF
cdr3_nt: TGCGCCAGCAGCCGGAGGGGTACTGGAAACACCATATATTTT

j_call: TRBJ1-5
cdr3_length: 14
v_call: TRBV5-6
d_call: TRBD1
clone_size: .
cdr3_aa: CASSRTGVGQPQHF
cdr3_nt: TGTGCCAGCAGCAGAACAGGGGTGGGTCAGCCCCAGCATTTT

j_call: TRBJ2-7
cdr3_length: 17
v_call: TRBV7-9
d_call: .
clone_size: .
cdr3_aa: CASSLVGGSRFSFVQYF
cdr3_nt: TGTGCCAGCAGCTTAGTTGGGGGGTCAAGGTTCTCTTTTGTGCAGTACTTC

j_call: TRBJ2-1
cdr3_length: 14
v_call: TRBV7-2
d_call: .
clone_size: few
cdr3_aa: CASSLRGSNNEQFF
cdr3_nt: TGTGCCAGCAGCTTGAGGGGGTCCAACAATGAGCAGTTCTTC

j_call: TRBJ2-7
cdr3_length: 12
v_call: TRBV7-9
d_call: .
clone_size: few
cdr3_aa: CASSSVVYEQYF
cdr3_nt: TGTGCCAGCAGCTCCGTAGTCTACGAGCAGTACTTC

j_call: TRBJ2-7
cdr3_length: 15
v_call: TRBV2
d_call: TRBD1
clone_size: .
cdr3_aa: CASSGPGQSSYEQYF
cdr3_nt: TGTGCCAGCAGTGGGCCGGGACAGAGTTCCTACGAGCAGTACTTC

j_call: TRBJ2-5
cdr3_length: 18
v_call: TRBV10-1
d_call: .
clone_size: .
cdr3_aa: CASTSETPDCLLQETQYF
cdr3_nt: TGCGCCAGCACCTCAGAAACCCCCGACTGTTTACTTCAAGAGACCCAGTACTTC

j_call: TRBJ2-3
cdr3_length: 13
v_call: TRBV28
d_call: TRBD1
clone_size: .
cdr3_aa: CASSLGTGDTQYF
cdr3_nt: TGTGCCAGCAGTTTGGGGACAGGAGATACGCAGTATTTT

j_call: TRBJ2-5
cdr3_length: 15
v_call: TRBV6-1
d_call: .
clone_size: .
cdr3_aa: CASRRNSGLTETQYF
cdr3_nt: TGTGCCAGCAGAAGGAACTCCGGACTAACAGAGACCCAGTACTTC

j_call: TRBJ2-7
cdr3_length: 14
v_call: TRBV11-2
d_call: .
clone_size: .
cdr3_aa: CASSPRAEAYEQYF
cdr3_nt: TGTGCCAGCAGCCCCCGAGCGGAGGCCTACGAGCAGTACTTC

j_call: TRBJ2-1
cdr3_length: 14
v_call: TRBV7-2
d_call: .
clone_size: .
cdr3_aa: CASGQGEDDNEQFF
cdr3_nt: TGTGCCAGCGGCCAGGGGGAGGACGACAATGAGCAGTTCTTC

j_call: TRBJ1-5
cdr3_length: 16
v_call: TRBV28
d_call: TRBD1
clone_size: once
cdr3_aa: CASSPGDRRPNQPQHF
cdr3_nt: TGTGCCAGCAGTCCAGGGGACAGGCGCCCTAATCAGCCCCAGCATTTT

j_call: TRBJ2-2
cdr3_length: 16
v_call: TRBV5-4
d_call: .
clone_size: .
cdr3_aa: CASSQSSVLNTGELFF
cdr3_nt: TGTGCCAGCAGCCAATCTAGCGTGCTGAACACCGGGGAGCTGTTTTTT

j_call: TRBJ2-5
cdr3_length: 17
v_call: TRBV29-1
d_call: TRBD2
clone_size: .
cdr3_aa: CSVEGTSGRLVAETQYF
cdr3_nt: TGCAGCGTTGAGGGGACTAGCGGGAGGCTAGTTGCGGAGACCCAGTACTTC

j_call: TRBJ1-4
cdr3_length: 16
v_call: TRBV18
d_call: .
clone_size: .
cdr3_aa: CASSKIPRTANEKLFF
cdr3_nt: TGTGCCAGCTCAAAAATCCCTCGAACGGCTAATGAAAAACTGTTTTTT

j_call: TRBJ2-1
cdr3_length: 14
v_call: TRBV29-1
d_call: .
clone_size: .
cdr3_aa: CSVGAVINYNEQFF
cdr3_nt: TGCAGCGTTGGGGCCGTGATTAACTACAATGAGCAGTTCTTC

j_call: TRBJ2-5
cdr3_length: 14
v_call: TRBV7-7
d_call: .
clone_size: .
cdr3_aa: CASSLGSGGETQYF
cdr3_nt: TGTGCTAGCAGCTTAGGATCAGGGGGGGAGACCCAGTACTTC

j_call: TRBJ1-2
cdr3_length: 14
v_call: TRBV7-2
d_call: TRBD1
clone_size: .
cdr3_aa: CASSLAGGDYGYTF
cdr3_nt: TGTGCCAGCAGCTTAGCAGGGGGCGACTATGGCTACACCTTC

j_call: TRBJ2-5
cdr3_length: 15
v_call: TRBV5-1
d_call: TRBD1
clone_size: .
cdr3_aa: CASSLDRGIRETQYF
cdr3_nt: TGCGCCAGCAGCTTGGACAGGGGCATTCGGGAGACCCAGTACTTC

j_call: TRBJ1-5
cdr3_length: 16
v_call: TRBV7-9
d_call: .
clone_size: .
cdr3_aa: CSSSPRDTGLNQPQHF
cdr3_nt: TGTTCCAGCAGCCCAAGGGATACAGGGCTGAATCAGCCCCAGCATTTT

j_call: TRBJ2-1
cdr3_length: 15
v_call: TRBV5-1
d_call: .
clone_size: few
cdr3_aa: CASSLTGGGHNEQFF
cdr3_nt: TGCGCCAGCAGCTTAACAGGGGGGGGCCACAATGAGCAGTTCTTC

j_call: TRBJ2-7
cdr3_length: 14
v_call: TRBV7-9
d_call: .
clone_size: .
cdr3_aa: CASSLGAGLYEQYF
cdr3_nt: TGTGCCAGCAGCTTGGGTGCAGGGCTCTACGAGCAGTACTTC

j_call: TRBJ2-3
cdr3_length: 14
v_call: TRBV10-3
d_call: TRBD2
clone_size: .
cdr3_aa: CAISRLAGVDTQYF
cdr3_nt: TGTGCCATCAGCCGACTAGCGGGAGTAGATACGCAGTATTTT

j_call: TRBJ2-7
cdr3_length: 12
v_call: TRBV7-2
d_call: .
clone_size: .
cdr3_aa: CASSLVSYEQYF
cdr3_nt: TGTGCCAGCAGCTTAGTCAGCTACGAGCAGTACTTC

j_call: TRBJ2-1
cdr3_length: 15
v_call: TRBV7-9
d_call: .
clone_size: .
cdr3_aa: CSSSLFRPESYEQFF
cdr3_nt: TGTTCCAGCAGCTTATTTCGGCCGGAGTCGTACGAGCAGTTCTTC

j_call: TRBJ2-1
cdr3_length: 15
v_call: TRBV7-9
d_call: .
clone_size: .
cdr3_aa: CSSTPRGVGGLEQFF
cdr3_nt: TGTTCCAGCACGCCCCGGGGGGTGGGGGGGCTTGAGCAGTTCTTC

j_call: TRBJ1-1
cdr3_length: 14
v_call: TRBV11-2
d_call: .
clone_size: once
cdr3_aa: CASSAGLGWTEAFF
cdr3_nt: TGTGCCAGCAGCGCGGGGCTAGGGTGGACTGAAGCTTTCTTT

j_call: TRBJ2-1
cdr3_length: 15
v_call: TRBV9
d_call: .
clone_size: few
cdr3_aa: CASSPVGGSYNEQFF
cdr3_nt: TGTGCCAGCAGCCCAGTAGGAGGATCCTACAATGAGCAGTTCTTC

j_call: TRBJ1-1
cdr3_length: 14
v_call: TRBV28
d_call: .
clone_size: .
cdr3_aa: CASRTSGENTEAFF
cdr3_nt: TGTGCCAGCAGAACCAGCGGGGAGAACACTGAAGCTTTCTTT

j_call: TRBJ2-5
cdr3_length: 15
v_call: TRBV9
d_call: TRBD1
clone_size: .
cdr3_aa: CASSPSDRGQETQYF
cdr3_nt: TGTGCCAGCAGCCCCTCCGACAGGGGTCAAGAGACCCAGTACTTC